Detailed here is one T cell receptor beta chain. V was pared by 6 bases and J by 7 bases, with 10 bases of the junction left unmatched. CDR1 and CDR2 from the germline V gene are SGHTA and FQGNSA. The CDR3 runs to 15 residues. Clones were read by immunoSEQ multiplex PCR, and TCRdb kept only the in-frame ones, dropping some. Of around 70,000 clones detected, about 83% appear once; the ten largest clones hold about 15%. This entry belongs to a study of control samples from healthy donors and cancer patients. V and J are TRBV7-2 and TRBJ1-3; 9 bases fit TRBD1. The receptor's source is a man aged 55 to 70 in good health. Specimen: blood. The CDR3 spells CASSRTGGASNTIYF. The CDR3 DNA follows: TGTGCCAGCAGTCGTACAGGGGGCGCATCGAACACCATATATTTT.